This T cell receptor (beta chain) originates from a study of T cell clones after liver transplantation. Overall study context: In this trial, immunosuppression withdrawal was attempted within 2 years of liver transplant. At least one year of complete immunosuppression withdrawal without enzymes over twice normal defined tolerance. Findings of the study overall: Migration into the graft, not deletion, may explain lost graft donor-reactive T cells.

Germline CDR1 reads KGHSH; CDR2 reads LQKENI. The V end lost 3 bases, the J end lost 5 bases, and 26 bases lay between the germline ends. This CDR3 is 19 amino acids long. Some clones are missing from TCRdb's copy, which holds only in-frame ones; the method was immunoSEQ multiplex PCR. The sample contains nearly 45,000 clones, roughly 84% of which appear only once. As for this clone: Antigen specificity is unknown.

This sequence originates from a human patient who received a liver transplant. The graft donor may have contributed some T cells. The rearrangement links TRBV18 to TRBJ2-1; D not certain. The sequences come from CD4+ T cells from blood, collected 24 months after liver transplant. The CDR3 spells CASSPSSFSRPPSHNEQFF. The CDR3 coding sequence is TGTGCCAGCTCACCGAGTTCCTTTAGCCGACCACCGAGCCACAATGAGCAGTTCTTC.